Listed below are T cell receptor beta chains from one sample, sequenced in a study of control samples from healthy donors and cancer patients. Assay used: immunoSEQ multiplex PCR; TCRdb lists only in-frame clones, some missing. The sample includes 77,000 or so clones, about nine tenths of them seen just once. Material: blood. These receptors were collected from a young man in good health. Both conserved end residues are part of each CDR3. D genes are given only for firm matches. Expanded clones get a size class; other rows say once, few or many, or leave the size out.

clone size	J gene	D gene	CDR3 length	V gene	CDR3 DNA	CDR3 protein
.	TRBJ2-3	.	14	TRBV5-1	TGCGCCAGCACCCCGGGACGGACCACAGATACGCAGTATTTT	CASTPGRTTDTQYF
.	TRBJ2-5	TRBD1	16	TRBV4-1	TGCGCCAGCAGCCACCCGGGACAGGGCCTCCAAGAGACCCAGTACTTC	CASSHPGQGLQETQYF
.	TRBJ2-7	.	13	TRBV2	TGTGCCAGCAGGGAAACAGGGGGGGACGAGCAGTACTTC	CASRETGGDEQYF
.	TRBJ1-5	.	15	TRBV28	TGTGCCAGCAGTTTAGGGGGACCCTTCAATCAGCCCCAGCATTTT	CASSLGGPFNQPQHF
.	TRBJ1-3	.	14	TRBV6-5	TGTGCCAGCACTTTAACAGGGCCTGGAAACACCATATATTTT	CASTLTGPGNTIYF
.	TRBJ1-1	.	13	TRBV9	TGTGCCAGCAGCGCACACTTAAACACTGAAGCTTTCTTT	CASSAHLNTEAFF
.	TRBJ1-6	TRBD1	15	TRBV2	TGTGCCAGCAGGGGGACAGGGGGATATAATTCACCCCTCCACTTT	CASRGTGGYNSPLHF
.	TRBJ1-4	TRBD1	18	TRBV7-8	TGTGCCAGCAGCTTATACCGGACAGGAAGATCAACTAATGAAAAACTGTTTTTT	CASSLYRTGRSTNEKLFF
.	TRBJ1-4	.	17	TRBV11-2	TGTGCCAGCAGCTTAGGGGCAGGGGAGTTGGCTAATGAAAAACTGTTTTTT	CASSLGAGELANEKLFF
.	TRBJ1-6	TRBD1	19	TRBV4-1	TGCGCCAGCAGCCATCAAAAGGGACAGGGGACGTCCTATAATTCACCCCTCCACTTT	CASSHQKGQGTSYNSPLHF
.	TRBJ1-2	TRBD1	13	TRBV7-9	TGTGCCAGCAGCTCACGACAGGGCTATGGCTACACCTTC	CASSSRQGYGYTF
.	TRBJ1-5	TRBD1	14	TRBV6-5	TGTGCCAGCCGACCGGACAGGAGAAATCAGCCCCAGCATTTT	CASRPDRRNQPQHF
once	TRBJ1-6	.	14	TRBV27	TGTGCCAGCAGTTTATACGGGGCTAATTCACCCCTCCACTTT	CASSLYGANSPLHF
.	TRBJ2-7	.	13	TRBV11-3	TGTGCCAGCAGCTCCGGCGCTGCCTACGAGCAGTACTTC	CASSSGAAYEQYF
.	TRBJ1-3	TRBD1	16	TRBV6-1	TGTGCCAGCAGTGAACTGACAGGGAACTATGGAAACACCATATATTTT	CASSELTGNYGNTIYF
.	TRBJ1-6	.	13	TRBV4-1	TGCGCCAGCAGCCAAGGGGAGGGCTCACCCCTCCACTTT	CASSQGEGSPLHF
.	TRBJ1-1	.	14	TRBV5-1	TGCGCCAGCAGCTGGGGGACGGGGAACACTGAAGCTTTCTTT	CASSWGTGNTEAFF
.	TRBJ2-2	.	12	TRBV6-5	TGTGCCAGCAATCTAACCCCCGGGGAGCTGTTTTTT	CASNLTPGELFF
.	TRBJ2-1	TRBD2	13	TRBV7-9	TGTGCCAGCACTGGCGGGGGTCGAGATGAGCAGTTCTTC	CASTGGGRDEQFF
.	TRBJ2-7	.	13	TRBV5-1	TGCGCCAGCAGCTTGATTGCTAGCTACGAGCAGTACTTC	CASSLIASYEQYF
.	TRBJ2-1	.	12	TRBV25-1	TGTGCCAGCAGTTGGGTCGTGGATGAGCAGTTCTTC	CASSWVVDEQFF
.	TRBJ2-6	.	17	TRBV6-1	TGTGCCAGCAGTGCCGGGGACGGACTCTCTGGGGCCAACGTCCTGACTTTC	CASSAGDGLSGANVLTF
.	TRBJ2-1	TRBD2	15	TRBV5-1	TGCGCCAGCAGCTTGAGGTTAGCGGGATTGGATGAGCAGTTCTTC	CASSLRLAGLDEQFF
.	TRBJ2-1	.	15	TRBV4-1	TGCGCCAGCAGCCAGGGCCCGACAGAAGCCAATGAGCAGTTCTTC	CASSQGPTEANEQFF
.	TRBJ2-6	.	18	TRBV19	TGTGCCAGTAGTCGTTGGGGGGTGGTAACCTCTGGGGCCAACGTCCTGACTTTC	CASSRWGVVTSGANVLTF
.	TRBJ1-2	TRBD1	14	TRBV28	TGTGCCAGCAACGAGGGACAGGGGGACTATGGCTACACCTTC	CASNEGQGDYGYTF
.	TRBJ2-1	.	17	TRBV6-2/TRBV6-3	TGTGCCAGCAGTTACGGGGGGATTCCTAGCTCCTACAATGAGCAGTTCTTC	CASSYGGIPSSYNEQFF
once	TRBJ2-3	.	15	TRBV9	TGTGCCAGCAGCGTAATGGGGCAGGTCACAGATACGCAGTATTTT	CASSVMGQVTDTQYF
.	TRBJ2-1	.	14	TRBV2	TGTGCCAGCATCTGGTCGAGGGAGGGGGATGAGCAGTTCTTC	CASIWSREGDEQFF
.	TRBJ2-2	TRBD1	15	TRBV5-1	TGCGCCAGCAGCCCGACAGGGGGGGGAACCGGGGAGCTGTTTTTT	CASSPTGGGTGELFF
.	TRBJ2-5	.	14	TRBV25-1	TGTGCCAGCAGTGAGGTAGGCAGCCAAGAGACCCAGTACTTC	CASSEVGSQETQYF
once	TRBJ1-3	.	15	TRBV5-5	TGTGCCAGCAGCTCTTTGGGGGCTTACGGAAACACCATATATTTT	CASSSLGAYGNTIYF
.	TRBJ2-7	.	9	TRBV24-1	TGTGCCACCAGTCGGGAGCAGTACTTC	CATSREQYF
.	TRBJ1-3	.	14	TRBV19	TGTGCCAGTAGTATAGCATCCGTTGGAAACACCATATATTTT	CASSIASVGNTIYF
.	TRBJ1-1	.	15	TRBV7-7	TGTGCTAGCAGCCCGATTGACAGCCTGAACACTGAAGCTTTCTTT	CASSPIDSLNTEAFF
once	TRBJ2-5	.	15	TRBV10-3	TGTGCCATCAAGGGTGCGAAAGGGCTCCAGGAGACCCAGTACTTC	CAIKGAKGLQETQYF
.	TRBJ1-2	TRBD1	14	TRBV19	TGTGCCAGTCGGCGGACAGGCGACAACTATGGCTACACCTTC	CASRRTGDNYGYTF